This T cell receptor beta chain stems from a study of Graves' ophthalmopathy and Graves' hyperthyroidism. Over 18 months of follow-up, stable hyperthyroidism required that no ophthalmopathy appear. 10 ml of fresh blood yielded the PBMCs by density gradient. The table lists this clonotype with a count of one. This CDR3 has 13 amino acids. Germline CDR1 reads MNHEY; CDR2 reads SVGEGT. With 6 bases clipped from V and 8 bases from J, the junction kept 9 bases outside the gene matches. Beta-chain TCR CDR3 regions were amplified from RNA transcripts. HTBI primers were employed in first-round RT-PCR, then a second-round multiplex PCR followed. TCRdb re-analysed the multiplex PCR reads in MiXCR, keeping a single row per CDR3 protein. Of roughly 400,000 distinct CDR3 sequences listed, approximately 15% are singletons.

The V call is TRBV6-2 or TRBV6-3, the J call TRBJ1-2, with TRBD1 matching 7 bases. Input material: peripheral blood. The source is a woman aged 18-29 years with stable Graves' hyperthyroidism. In nucleotides, the CDR3 is TGTGCCAGCAGGCGCGACAGGGTGCGCGGCTACACCTTC. This codes for CASRRDRVRGYTF.